This TCR beta chain was retrieved from a study of blood T cell repertoires in COVID-19. V lost 0 bases, J lost 2 bases, and 8 bases stayed unmatched. The CDR3 spans 16 residues. Germline lookup yields CDR1 SGDLS and CDR2 YYNGEE. The cohort comprised adults aged roughly 18 to 90 years residing in some 24 US areas. Participant reports of clinical history set cohort assignment. All exposed participants met a person with COVID-19 within 2 weeks before entering the study. Using immunoSEQ multiplex PCR, the repertoire was profiled, and TCRdb retains in-frame clones only, with some absent. The table has 140,000 to 150,000 clones, roughly 87% seen once.

The TCR comes from a woman between 40 and 50 years old who had been exposed to COVID-19. The sequenced sample was PBMCs or T cells enriched from blood (not recorded which). V is TRBV9 and J is TRBJ2-7; 7 bases line up with TRBD2. The CDR3 region has the DNA TGTGCCAGCAGCGTAGCGGGGACTACCTTTACCTACGAGCAGTACTTC. Translation gives CASSVAGTTFTYEQYF.